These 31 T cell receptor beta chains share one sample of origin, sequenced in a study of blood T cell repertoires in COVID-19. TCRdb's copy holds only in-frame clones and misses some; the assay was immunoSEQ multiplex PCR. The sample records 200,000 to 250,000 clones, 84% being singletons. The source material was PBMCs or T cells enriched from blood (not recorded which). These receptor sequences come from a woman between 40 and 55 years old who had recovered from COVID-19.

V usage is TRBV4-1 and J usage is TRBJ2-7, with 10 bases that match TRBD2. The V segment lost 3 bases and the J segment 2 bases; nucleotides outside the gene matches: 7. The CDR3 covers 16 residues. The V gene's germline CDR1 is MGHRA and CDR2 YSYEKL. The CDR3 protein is CASSHQGLASAYEQYF. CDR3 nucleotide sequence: TGCGCCAGCAGCCATCAGGGACTAGCGTCGGCCTACGAGCAGTACTTC.

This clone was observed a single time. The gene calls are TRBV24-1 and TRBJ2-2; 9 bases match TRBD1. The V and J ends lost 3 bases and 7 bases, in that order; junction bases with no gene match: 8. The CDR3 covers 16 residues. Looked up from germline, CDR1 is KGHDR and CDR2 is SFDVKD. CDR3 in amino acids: CATSDTGQGRVGELFF. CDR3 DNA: TGTGCCACCAGTGATACCGGACAGGGGCGCGTCGGGGAGCTGTTTTTT.

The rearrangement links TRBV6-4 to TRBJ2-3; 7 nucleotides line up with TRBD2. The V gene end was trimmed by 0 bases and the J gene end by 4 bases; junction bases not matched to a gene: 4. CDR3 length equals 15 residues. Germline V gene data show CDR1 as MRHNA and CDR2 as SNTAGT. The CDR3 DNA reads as TGTGCCAGCAGTGACTCGGGAGGGAAGGCAGATACGCAGTATTTT. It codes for CASSDSGGKADTQYF.

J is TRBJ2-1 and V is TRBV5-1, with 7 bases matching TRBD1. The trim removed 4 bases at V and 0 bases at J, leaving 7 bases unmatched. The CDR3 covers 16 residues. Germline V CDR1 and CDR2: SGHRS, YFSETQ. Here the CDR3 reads CASSRRAGGSYNEQFF. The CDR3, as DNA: TGCGCCAGCAGCCGACGGGCAGGGGGCTCCTACAATGAGCAGTTCTTC.

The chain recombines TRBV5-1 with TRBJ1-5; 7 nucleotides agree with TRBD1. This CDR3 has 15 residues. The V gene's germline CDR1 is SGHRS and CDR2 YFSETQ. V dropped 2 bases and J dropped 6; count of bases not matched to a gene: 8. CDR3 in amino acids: CASSFDGGDSQPQHF. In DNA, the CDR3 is TGCGCCAGCAGCTTTGACGGGGGGGACAGTCAGCCCCAGCATTTT.

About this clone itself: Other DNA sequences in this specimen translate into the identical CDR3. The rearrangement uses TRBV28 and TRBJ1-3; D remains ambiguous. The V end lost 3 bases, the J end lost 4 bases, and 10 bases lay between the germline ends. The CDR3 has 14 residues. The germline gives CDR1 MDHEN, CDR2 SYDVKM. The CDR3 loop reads CASSLTGSGNTIYF. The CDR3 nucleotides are TGTGCCAGCAGTTTGACCGGGAGCGGAAACACCATATATTTT.

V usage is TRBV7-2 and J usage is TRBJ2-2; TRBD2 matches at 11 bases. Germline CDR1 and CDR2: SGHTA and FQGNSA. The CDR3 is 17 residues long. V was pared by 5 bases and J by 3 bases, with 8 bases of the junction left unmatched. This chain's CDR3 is CASSRGLAEIYTGELFF. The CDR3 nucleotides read TGTGCCAGCAGCCGGGGACTAGCGGAGATCTACACCGGGGAGCTGTTTTTT.

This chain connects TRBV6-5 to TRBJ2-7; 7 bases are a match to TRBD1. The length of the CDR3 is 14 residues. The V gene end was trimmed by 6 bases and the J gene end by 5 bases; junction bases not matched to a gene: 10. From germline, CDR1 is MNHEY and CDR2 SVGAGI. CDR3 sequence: CASRTPGQLDEQYF. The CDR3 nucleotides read TGTGCCAGCAGGACCCCGGGACAGCTCGACGAGCAGTACTTC.

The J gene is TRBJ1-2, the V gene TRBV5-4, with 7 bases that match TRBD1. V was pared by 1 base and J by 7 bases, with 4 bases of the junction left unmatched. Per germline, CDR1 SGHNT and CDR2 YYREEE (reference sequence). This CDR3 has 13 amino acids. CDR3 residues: CASSLLGGGGYTF. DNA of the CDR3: TGTGCCAGCAGCTTGTTAGGGGGCGGTGGCTACACCTTC.

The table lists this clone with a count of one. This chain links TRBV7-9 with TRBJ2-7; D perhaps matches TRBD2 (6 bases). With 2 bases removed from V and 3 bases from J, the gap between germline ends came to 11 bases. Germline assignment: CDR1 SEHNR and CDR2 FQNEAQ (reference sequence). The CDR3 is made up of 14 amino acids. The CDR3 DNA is TGTGCCAGCAGCTTAAGGGGAGGTCTCTACGAGCAGTACTTC. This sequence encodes CASSLRGGLYEQYF.

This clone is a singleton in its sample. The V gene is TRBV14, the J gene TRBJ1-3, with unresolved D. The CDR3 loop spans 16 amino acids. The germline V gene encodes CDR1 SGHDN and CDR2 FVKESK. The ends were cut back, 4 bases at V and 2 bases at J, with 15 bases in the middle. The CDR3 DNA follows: TGTGCCAGCAGCCCGTCGGGGATAAGAGCTGGAAACACCATATATTTT. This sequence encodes CASSPSGIRAGNTIYF. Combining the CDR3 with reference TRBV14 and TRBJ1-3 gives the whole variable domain EAGVTQFPSHSVIEKGQTVTLRCDPISGHDNLYWYRRVMGKEIKFLLHFVKESKQDESGMPNNRFLAERTGGTYSTLKVQPAELEDSGVYFCASSPSGIRAGNTIYFGEGSWLTVV.

The CDR3 region has the DNA TGTGCCAGCAGCACCGGTGGCGGGAACACCATATATTTT. This sequence encodes CASSTGGGNTIYF. The V call is TRBV11-3, the J call TRBJ1-3; D is undetermined. The ends were cut back, 5 bases at V and 7 bases at J, with 12 bases in the middle. CDR3 length equals 13 residues. Germline V gene sequence: CDR1 SGHNT, CDR2 YENEEA.

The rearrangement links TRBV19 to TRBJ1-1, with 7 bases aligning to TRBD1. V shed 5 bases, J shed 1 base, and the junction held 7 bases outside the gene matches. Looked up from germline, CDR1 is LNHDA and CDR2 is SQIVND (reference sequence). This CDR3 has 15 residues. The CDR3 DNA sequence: TGTGCCAGTAGTTATCGGGACAGACCGAACACTGAAGCTTTCTTT. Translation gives CASSYRDRPNTEAFF.

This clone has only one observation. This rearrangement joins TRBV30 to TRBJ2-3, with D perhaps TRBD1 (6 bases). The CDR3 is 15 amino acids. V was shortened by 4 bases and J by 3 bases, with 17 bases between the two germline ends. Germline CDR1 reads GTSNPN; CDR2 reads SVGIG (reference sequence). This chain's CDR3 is CAWKRTAQGTDTQYF. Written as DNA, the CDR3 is TGTGCCTGGAAACGGACAGCCCAGGGAACAGATACGCAGTATTTT.

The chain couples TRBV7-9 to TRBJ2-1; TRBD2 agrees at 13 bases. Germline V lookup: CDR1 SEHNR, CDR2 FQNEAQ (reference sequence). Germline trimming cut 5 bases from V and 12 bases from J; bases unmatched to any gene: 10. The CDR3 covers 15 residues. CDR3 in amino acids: CASSPGTSGVRGQFF. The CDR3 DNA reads TGTGCCAGCAGCCCCGGGACTAGCGGGGTCCGTGGGCAGTTCTTC.

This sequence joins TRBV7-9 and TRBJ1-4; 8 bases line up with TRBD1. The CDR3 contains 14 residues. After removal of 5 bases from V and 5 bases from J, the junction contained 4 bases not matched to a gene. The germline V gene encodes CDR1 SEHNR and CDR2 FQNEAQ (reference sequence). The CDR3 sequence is CASSGRGRNEKLFF. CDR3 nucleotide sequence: TGTGCCAGCAGCGGCAGGGGGCGAAATGAAAAACTGTTTTTT.

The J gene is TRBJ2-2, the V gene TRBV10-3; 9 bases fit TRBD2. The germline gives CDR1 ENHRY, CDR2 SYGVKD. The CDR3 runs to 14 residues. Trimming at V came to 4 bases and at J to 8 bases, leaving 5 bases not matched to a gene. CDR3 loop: CAISVGTSLGELFF. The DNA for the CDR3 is TGTGCCATCAGTGTCGGGACTAGCTTAGGGGAGCTGTTTTTT.

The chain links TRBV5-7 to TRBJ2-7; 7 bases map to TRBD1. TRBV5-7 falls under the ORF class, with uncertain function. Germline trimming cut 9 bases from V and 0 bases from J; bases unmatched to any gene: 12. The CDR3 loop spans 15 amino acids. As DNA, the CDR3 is TGTGCCAAATCCCGGGAAGAGGGGGCCTCCTACGAGCAGTACTTC. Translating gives CAKSREEGASYEQYF.

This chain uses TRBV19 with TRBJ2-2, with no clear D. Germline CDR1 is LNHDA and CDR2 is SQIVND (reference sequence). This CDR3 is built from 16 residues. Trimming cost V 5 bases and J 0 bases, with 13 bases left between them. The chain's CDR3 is CASSQRTTANTGELFF. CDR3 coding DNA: TGTGCCAGTAGTCAAAGAACCACTGCGAACACCGGGGAGCTGTTTTTT.

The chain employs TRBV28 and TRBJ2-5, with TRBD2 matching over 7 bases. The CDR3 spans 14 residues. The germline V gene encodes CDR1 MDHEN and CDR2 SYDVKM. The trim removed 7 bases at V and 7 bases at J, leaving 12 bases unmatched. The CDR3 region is CASTSAGPAATQYF. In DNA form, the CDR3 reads TGTGCCAGCACCTCAGCGGGGCCCGCCGCGACCCAGTACTTC.

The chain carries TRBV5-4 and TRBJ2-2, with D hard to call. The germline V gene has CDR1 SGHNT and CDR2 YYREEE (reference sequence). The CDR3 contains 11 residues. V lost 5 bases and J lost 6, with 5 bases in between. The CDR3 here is CASSRAGELFF. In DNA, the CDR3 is TGTGCCAGCAGTCGTGCCGGGGAGCTGTTTTTT.

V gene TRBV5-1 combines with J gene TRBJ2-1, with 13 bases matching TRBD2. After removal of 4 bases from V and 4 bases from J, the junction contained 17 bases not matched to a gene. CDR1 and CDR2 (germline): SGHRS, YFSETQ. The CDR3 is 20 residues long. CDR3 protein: CASSVRGLAGISPPYNEQFF. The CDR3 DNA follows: TGCGCCAGCAGCGTCCGGGGACTAGCGGGAATCAGCCCTCCGTACAATGAGCAGTTCTTC.

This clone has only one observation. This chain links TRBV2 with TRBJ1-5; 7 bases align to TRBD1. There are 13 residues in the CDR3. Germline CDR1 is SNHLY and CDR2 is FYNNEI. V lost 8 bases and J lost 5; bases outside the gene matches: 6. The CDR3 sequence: CASSYRGDQPQHF. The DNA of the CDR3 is TGTGCCAGCTCGTACAGGGGCGATCAGCCCCAGCATTTT.

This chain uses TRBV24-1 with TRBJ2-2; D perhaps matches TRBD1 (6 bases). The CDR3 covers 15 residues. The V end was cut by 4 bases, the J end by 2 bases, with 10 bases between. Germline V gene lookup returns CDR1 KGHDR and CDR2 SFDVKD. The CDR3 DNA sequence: TGTGCCACCAGTGAACTGGACAGTAACACCGGGGAGCTGTTTTTT. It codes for CATSELDSNTGELFF.

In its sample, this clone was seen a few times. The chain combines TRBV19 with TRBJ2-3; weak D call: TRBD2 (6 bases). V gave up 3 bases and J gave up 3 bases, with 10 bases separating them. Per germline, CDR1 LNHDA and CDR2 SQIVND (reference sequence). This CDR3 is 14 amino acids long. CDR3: CASSMTGSTDTQYF. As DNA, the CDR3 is TGTGCCAGTAGTATGACCGGGAGTACAGATACGCAGTATTTT.

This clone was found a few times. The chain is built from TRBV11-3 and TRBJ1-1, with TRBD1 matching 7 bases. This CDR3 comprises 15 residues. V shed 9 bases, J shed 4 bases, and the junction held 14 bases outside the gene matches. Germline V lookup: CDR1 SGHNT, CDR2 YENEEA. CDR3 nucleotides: TGTGCCAGTTCCCCATTGGCAGGGGGGTTCACTGAAGCTTTCTTT. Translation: CASSPLAGGFTEAFF.

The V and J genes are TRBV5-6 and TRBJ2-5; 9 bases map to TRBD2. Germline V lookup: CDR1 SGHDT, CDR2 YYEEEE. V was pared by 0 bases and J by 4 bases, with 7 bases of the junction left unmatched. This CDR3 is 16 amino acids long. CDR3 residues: CASSLASTLAGETQYF. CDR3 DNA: TGTGCCAGCAGCTTGGCCTCTACACTAGCGGGAGAGACCCAGTACTTC. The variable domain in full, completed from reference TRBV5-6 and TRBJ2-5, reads DAGVTQSPTHLIKTRGQQVTLRCSPKSGHDTVSWYQQALGQGPQFIFQYYEEEERQRGNFPDRFSGHQFPNYSSELNVNALLLGDSALYLCASSLASTLAGETQYFGPGTRLLVL.

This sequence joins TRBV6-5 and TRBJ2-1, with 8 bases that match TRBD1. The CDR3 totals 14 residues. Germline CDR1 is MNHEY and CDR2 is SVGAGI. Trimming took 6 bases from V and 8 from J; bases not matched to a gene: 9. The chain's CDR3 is CASRGTGRRDEQFF. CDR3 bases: TGTGCCAGCAGGGGGACAGGCAGAAGGGATGAGCAGTTCTTC.

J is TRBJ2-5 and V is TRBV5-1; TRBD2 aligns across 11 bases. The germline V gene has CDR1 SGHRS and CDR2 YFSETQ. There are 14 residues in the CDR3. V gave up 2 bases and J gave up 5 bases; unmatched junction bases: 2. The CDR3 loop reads CASSFSSGGETQYF. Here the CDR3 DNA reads TGCGCCAGCAGCTTTTCTAGCGGGGGGGAGACCCAGTACTTC.

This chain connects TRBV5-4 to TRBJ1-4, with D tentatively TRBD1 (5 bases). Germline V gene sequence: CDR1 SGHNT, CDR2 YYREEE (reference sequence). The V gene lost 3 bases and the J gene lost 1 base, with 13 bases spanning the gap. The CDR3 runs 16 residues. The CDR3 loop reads CASSWPGDGTNEKLFF. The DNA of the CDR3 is TGTGCCAGCAGCTGGCCGGGGGACGGAACTAATGAAAAACTGTTTTTT.

CDR3 in amino acids: CASTGDTYEQYF. The CDR3 DNA reads as TGTGCCAGCACCGGAGATACCTACGAGCAGTACTTC. The J gene is TRBJ2-7, the V gene TRBV6-6; D is ambiguous. Germline V gene sequence: CDR1 MNHNY, CDR2 SVGAGI (reference sequence). V lost 7 bases and J lost 2, with 9 bases in between. The CDR3 contains 12 residues.